This T cell receptor (beta chain) was found in a study of shared clonotypes between healthy human individuals. Looking at the study overall: A couple of female and a few male donors aged 18 to 49 were enrolled. CD4 naive and memory got three plates each, CD8 naive two, CD8 memory one.

For this clone: Antigen unknown.

TCRdb's table, derived via immunoSEQ multiplex PCR, lists solely in-frame clones and lacks some. In the table there are roughly 2,500,000 clones, 93% of which are singletons. Memory CD4+ cells were the fraction left after CD45RA+ naive selection. Findings of the study overall: Among the subsets, naive ones generally showed larger estimated richness than memory ones.

There are 16 residues in the CDR3. CDR1 SGHNT and CDR2 YENEEA come from the germline V gene. V was pared by 1 base and J by 2 bases, with 9 bases between. The chain links TRBV11-3 to TRBJ2-6; D not resolved. The sample was naive CD4+ T cells from PBMCs. Subset defined: CD45RA+ positively selected. The clonotype originates from a man between 18 and 35 years old in good health. Some clones in this sample may be carry-over from other donors' samples. This CDR3 reads CASSLGARTGANVLTF. DNA for the CDR3: TGTGCCAGCAGCTTAGGCGCCCGTACTGGGGCCAACGTCCTGACTTTC.